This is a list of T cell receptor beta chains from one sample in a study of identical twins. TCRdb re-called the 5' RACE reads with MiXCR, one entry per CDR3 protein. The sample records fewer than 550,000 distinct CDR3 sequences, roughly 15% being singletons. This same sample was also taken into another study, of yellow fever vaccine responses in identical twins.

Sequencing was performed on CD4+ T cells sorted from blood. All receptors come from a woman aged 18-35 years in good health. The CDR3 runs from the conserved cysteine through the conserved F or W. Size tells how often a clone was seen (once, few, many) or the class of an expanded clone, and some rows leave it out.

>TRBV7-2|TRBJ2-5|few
CASSLERGPQETQYF
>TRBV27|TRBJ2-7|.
CASSLRGFGPYEQYF
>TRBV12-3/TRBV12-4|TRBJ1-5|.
CASRPTGTGANQPQHF
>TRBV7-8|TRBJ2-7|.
CASSRTGLLYEQYF
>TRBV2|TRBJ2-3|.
CASSESQGEGTQYF
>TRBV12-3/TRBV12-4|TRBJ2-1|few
CASSASGLLEQFF
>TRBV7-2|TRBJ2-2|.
CASSTQGANTGELFF
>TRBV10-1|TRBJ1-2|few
CASSEYRVGGYTF
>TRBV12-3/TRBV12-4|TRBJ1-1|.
CASSPSGLTLNTEAFF
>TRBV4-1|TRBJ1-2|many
CASSQNSGGYTF
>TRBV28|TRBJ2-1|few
CASSPPGSASYNEQFF
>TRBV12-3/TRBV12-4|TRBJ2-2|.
CASSLGGGKNTGELFF
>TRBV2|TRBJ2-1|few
CATSRRKDTTVSEQFF
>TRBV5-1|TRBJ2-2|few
CASSIAAGELFF